This TCR beta chain was obtained from a study of regulatory T cells in long-lasting Graves disease. Study findings and constraints: Persistent Graves' patients showed reduced TCR diversity versus newly diagnosed patients.

On this clonotype: Its target is not known.

The length of the CDR3 is 13 residues. V was pared by 1 base and J by 4 bases, with 8 bases between. Germline V gives CDR1 SGHRS, CDR2 YFSETQ. Time point noted: newly diagnosed GD, antithyroid drugs for less than 3 months. PBMC-extracted RNA yielded the TCR library. Through Arm-PCR of CDR3 regions and iRepertoire HTBI primers, TCR beta libraries were built. From the multiplex PCR reads, TCRdb called clonotypes with MiXCR, one entry per CDR3 protein. The repertoire holds 500,000 to 700,000 distinct CDR3 sequences, with roughly 15% as singletons. These sequences were also reported in another study, on T cells in Graves' hyperthyroidism and ophthalmopathy.

The receptor was derived from a woman younger than 45 with Graves disease. The sample consisted of peripheral blood mononuclear cells (PBMCs), taken at new diagnosis, from a patient treated with antithyroid drugs. V usage is TRBV5-1 and J usage is TRBJ2-5; D is perhaps TRBD2 (5 bases). CDR3 sequence: CASSLSLAETQYF. In DNA, the CDR3 is TGCGCCAGCAGCTTGAGCCTAGCAGAGACCCAGTACTTC.